This entry concerns a single T cell receptor beta chain. Germline V gene sequence: CDR1 LNHDA, CDR2 SQIVND (reference sequence). This CDR3 is 14 amino acids long. V lost 2 bases to trimming and J lost 2 bases, with 10 bases between them. The sample belongs to a study of blood T cell repertoires in COVID-19. The data were produced by immunoSEQ multiplex PCR, yet TCRdb's version contains in-frame clones alone and is incomplete. The data hold about 500,000 clones, with about 91% observed a single time. V is TRBV19 and J is TRBJ2-7; D is ambiguous. The sequenced material came from peripheral blood. This TCR was sampled from a man between 18 and 29 years old with COVID-19, enrolled during active disease. The CDR3 DNA sequence: TGTGCCAGTAGTATATTCGGGTCTACCTACGAGCAGTACTTC. Protein product: CASSIFGSTYEQYF.